Only a few counts were recorded for the clone carrying this TCR beta chain. What it binds is unknown. This sample is drawn from a study of T-cell memory formation after mild COVID-19. Turning to the study itself: Each donor largely had its own TCR clusters.

Study conclusions and caveats: There was a balanced CD4/CD8 profile in clones contracting day 15 to 85, and later expanders leaned CD4+. CD4+ clones that contracted lay mainly in CM and EM; CD8+ ones lay in EMRA.

This CDR3 has 14 residues. Germline CDR1 and CDR2: DFQATT and SNEGSKA (reference sequence). V lost 3 bases to trimming and J lost 5 bases, with 13 bases between them. TCRdb reprocessed the 5' RACE reads with MiXCR, giving one entry per CDR3 protein. The sample consists of just over 200,000 distinct CDR3 sequences, around 9.5% of them appearing once. The sequencing input was PBMCs or a T cell subset sorted from them (not recorded which). This TCR derives from a man aged 18 to 30 who had mild COVID-19 (a few samples of this study predate the infection). Cell type and time point are not known. The chain links TRBV20-1 to TRBJ2-2; D might be TRBD1 or TRBD2, each matching 6 bases. The CDR3 region has the DNA TGCAGTGCTAGTGGAGGGGGAACAACCGGGGAGCTGTTTTTT. Translation gives CSASGGGTTGELFF.